A single sample gave rise to the 32 T cell receptor beta chains below, sequenced in a study of beta chain features in type 1 diabetes. The investigators reverse transcribed all of the isolated RNA, so they sequenced expressed TCRB transcripts. This table comes from immunoSEQ multiplex PCR, and its TCRdb copy is limited to in-frame clones, with some not included. Here the sample spans about 180,000 clones, approximately 13% being singletons. The sequencing input was central memory CD4+ T cells from blood. The receptors originated from a woman younger than 35 in good health.

This CDR3 reads CASTQTSGAYNEQFF. CDR3 sequence (DNA): TGTGCCAGCACCCAGACTAGCGGGGCCTACAATGAGCAGTTCTTC. This chain joins TRBV28 and TRBJ2-1; the match to TRBD2 covers 11 bases. With V trimmed by 7 bases and J by 2 bases, 4 bases remained unmatched. CDR1 is MDHEN, CDR2 SYDVKM, per germline. The CDR3 is 15 residues long.

There are a few counts of this clone. The chain combines TRBV27 with TRBJ2-7; a weak D match, TRBD1 (6 bases). Germline CDR1 MNHEY, CDR2 SMNVEV (reference sequence). The CDR3 has 16 amino acids. V was shortened by 5 bases and J by 0 bases, with 17 bases between the two germline ends. The CDR3 loop is CASSAGQSLGSYEQYF. The CDR3 coding sequence is TGTGCCAGCAGTGCCGGACAGTCTTTGGGCTCCTACGAGCAGTACTTC.

This chain uses TRBV28 with TRBJ2-1; the D gene is possibly TRBD2 (6 bases). Germline V gene data show CDR1 as MDHEN and CDR2 as SYDVKM. V was shortened by 7 bases and J by 7 bases, with 11 bases between the two germline ends. There are 12 residues in the CDR3. The CDR3 protein is CASTRERNEQFF. CDR3 sequence (DNA): TGTGCCAGCACTCGGGAGAGGAATGAGCAGTTCTTC.

The rearrangement uses TRBV5-1 and TRBJ2-3; 7 bases fit TRBD2. Germline loops: CDR1 SGHRS, CDR2 YFSETQ. V shed 7 bases and J 3 bases; nucleotides not matched to a gene: 11. This CDR3 spans 15 amino acids. This CDR3 is CASGGGGIITDTQYF. In DNA form, the CDR3 reads TGCGCCAGCGGCGGGGGAGGGATCATTACAGATACGCAGTATTTT.

This clone appeared a few times. The chain links TRBV6-6 to TRBJ1-4; unclear D gene. The length of the CDR3 is 12 residues. Deletions cut 5 bases from V and 8 bases from J, with 9 bases between. The germline V gene encodes CDR1 MNHNY and CDR2 SVGAGI (reference sequence). The chain's CDR3 is CASSPGREKLFF. CDR3 nucleotide sequence: TGTGCCAGCAGTCCAGGCCGAGAAAAACTGTTTTTT.

This clone has more than one count but fewer than ten. The chain recombines TRBV5-6 with TRBJ2-7, with no clear D. Between the trimmed V and J ends, which lost 5 bases and 0 bases, there was a span of 12 bases. The CDR3 runs 14 residues. Germline V gene sequence: CDR1 SGHDT, CDR2 YYEEEE. CDR3 residues: CASSRSWSSYEQYF. CDR3 nucleotide sequence: TGTGCCAGCAGTAGGTCTTGGAGCTCCTACGAGCAGTACTTC.

The chain uses TRBV11-2 and TRBJ2-5; 10 nucleotides agree with TRBD1. Per germline, CDR1 SGHAT and CDR2 FQNNGV. After removal of 3 bases from V and 4 bases from J, the junction contained 2 bases not matched to a gene. The length of the CDR3 is 14 residues. The CDR3 here is CASSFGTGAETQYF. The CDR3 DNA is TGTGCCAGCAGCTTTGGGACAGGGGCAGAGACCCAGTACTTC.

The table lists this clone with a few counts. The V and J genes are TRBV7-8 and TRBJ2-2; 10 bases align to TRBD1. V trimming: 1 base; J trimming: 1 base; junction bases outside the gene matches: 0. The CDR3 spans 16 residues. The germline gives CDR1 SGHVS, CDR2 FQNEAQ. The CDR3 sequence is CASSLGDRGNTGELFF. DNA of the CDR3: TGTGCCAGCAGCTTAGGGGACAGGGGGAACACCGGGGAGCTGTTTTTT.

V gene TRBV4-1 combines with J gene TRBJ2-6, with a possible D match to TRBD1 (5 bases). The CDR3 runs 16 residues. The V gene's germline CDR1 is MGHRA and CDR2 YSYEKL. Trimming cost V 4 bases and J 0 bases, with 10 bases left between them. The CDR3 loop reads CASSLRQNSGANVLTF. CDR3 DNA: TGCGCCAGCAGCCTCCGACAGAACTCTGGGGCCAACGTCCTGACTTTC.

This clone was recorded a few times. The chain uses TRBV29-1 and TRBJ2-7; the match to TRBD1 covers 9 bases. Losses at the gene ends were 4 bases for V and 4 bases for J; bases not matched to a gene: 8. CDR3 length: 14 amino acids. Germline CDR1 reads SQVTM; CDR2 reads ANQGSEA. The CDR3 protein is CSVGAGTGNYEQYF. DNA of the CDR3: TGCAGCGTTGGGGCCGGGACAGGGAATTACGAGCAGTACTTC.

This clone was counted a few times. The chain joins TRBV28 to TRBJ1-5; a possible D gene is TRBD1 (6 bases). Deletions cut 7 bases from V and 4 bases from J, with 20 bases between. The CDR3 loop spans 16 amino acids. The germline gives CDR1 MDHEN, CDR2 SYDVKM. The CDR3 spells CASTSTGGRRNQPQHF. CDR3 coding DNA: TGTGCCAGCACCTCCACGGGGGGGCGAAGAAATCAGCCCCAGCATTTT.

The rearrangement uses TRBV5-6 and TRBJ2-2; a weak D match, TRBD1 (6 bases). V was shortened by 6 bases and J by 0 bases, with 15 bases between the two germline ends. Germline values: CDR1 SGHDT, CDR2 YYEEEE. CDR3 size: 16 residues. CDR3 sequence (DNA): TGTGCCAGCACAGGGGCCGGGACACCGAACACCGGGGAGCTGTTTTTT. Residues: CASTGAGTPNTGELFF. The full variable domain, in which reference TRBV5-6 and TRBJ2-2 provide the parts outside the CDR3, is DAGVTQSPTHLIKTRGQQVTLRCSPKSGHDTVSWYQQALGQGPQFIFQYYEEEERQRGNFPDRFSGHQFPNYSSELNVNALLLGDSALYLCASTGAGTPNTGELFFGEGSRLTVL.

There are a few counts of this clone. The V gene is TRBV11-2, the J gene TRBJ1-5, with D possibly being TRBD1 (5 bases). Germline V lookup: CDR1 SGHAT, CDR2 FQNNGV. V lost 4 bases and J 6 bases, leaving 10 bases between the germline ends. The CDR3 consists of 13 residues. CDR3 sequence reads: CASSWGRSQPQHF. In nucleotides, the CDR3 is TGTGCCAGCAGCTGGGGCCGTTCTCAGCCCCAGCATTTT.

The rearrangement joins TRBV18 to TRBJ2-5; tentative D call: TRBD2 (5 bases). The CDR3 has 14 residues. V shed 3 bases and J shed 1 base, with 9 bases lying between them. The germline gives CDR1 KGHSH, CDR2 LQKENI. This chain's CDR3 is CASSPQRPQETQYF. The CDR3 coding sequence is TGTGCCAGCTCACCGCAGCGGCCCCAAGAGACCCAGTACTTC.

This clone occurred a few times. The chain uses TRBV18 and TRBJ2-1, with 11 nucleotides matching TRBD2. Germline V lookup: CDR1 KGHSH, CDR2 LQKENI. The trim removed 4 bases at V and 4 bases at J, leaving 6 bases unmatched. This CDR3 region has 16 residues. As DNA, the CDR3 is TGTGCCAGCTCACTTCCCAGGACTAGCGGGTACAATGAGCAGTTCTTC. Protein sequence: CASSLPRTSGYNEQFF.

The DNA of the CDR3 is TGTGCCAGCTCACCACCGCTTTGGCAGAACTATGGCTACACCTTC. Translation: CASSPPLWQNYGYTF. V is TRBV18 and J is TRBJ1-2, with no clear D. CDR1 KGHSH and CDR2 LQKENI come from the germline V gene. The V and J ends lost 0 bases and 2 bases respectively, with 10 bases between them. CDR3 size: 15 residues.

This clone came up a few times. The rearrangement uses TRBV15 and TRBJ2-1; TRBD2 agrees at 14 bases. Germline lookup yields CDR1 LNHNV and CDR2 YYDKDF (reference sequence). V shed 0 bases and J 7 bases; nucleotides not matched to a gene: 14. The CDR3 totals 20 residues. The CDR3 DNA reads TGTGCCACCAGCAGAGATCGACTAGCGGGAGGGCGACGGGGGTGGAATGAGCAGTTCTTC. It codes for CATSRDRLAGGRRGWNEQFF. The full variable domain, rest sourced from reference TRBV15 and TRBJ2-1, is DAMVIQNPRYQVTQFGKPVTLSCSQTLNHNVMYWYQQKSSQAPKLLFHYYDKDFNNEADTPDNFQSRRPNTSFCFLDIRSPGLGDTAMYLCATSRDRLAGGRRGWNEQFFGPGTRLTVL.

Only a few counts were recorded for this clone. The chain has TRBV5-6 and TRBJ2-1; the match to TRBD1 covers 9 bases. Germline values: CDR1 SGHDT, CDR2 YYEEEE. J was trimmed by 15 bases and V by 1 base; bases with no gene match: 23. The CDR3 length is 18 residues. CDR3: CASSLIALEDRGRLKRFF. In nucleotides, the CDR3 is TGTGCCAGCAGCTTGATCGCCCTTGAGGACAGGGGCAGGCTGAAGAGGTTCTTC.

To note about this clone: Other nucleotide sequences from this sample produce the same CDR3. The gene calls are TRBV30 and TRBJ1-2; D is uncertain. Trimming removed 3 bases at V and 5 bases at J, with 10 bases between. Germline CDR1 and CDR2: GTSNPN and SVGIG (reference sequence). The CDR3 length is 12 residues. This CDR3 is CAWSPRGYGYTF. Written as DNA, the CDR3 is TGTGCCTGGAGCCCGCGAGGTTATGGCTACACCTTC.

Here the CDR3 reads CASSFVAGGPDEQFF. In nucleotides, the CDR3 is TGTGCCAGCAGTTTTGTAGCGGGAGGGCCCGATGAGCAGTTCTTC. The chain links TRBV28 to TRBJ2-1; 11 bases are shared with TRBD2. Germline loops: CDR1 MDHEN, CDR2 SYDVKM. V dropped 3 bases and J dropped 8; count of bases not matched to a gene: 6. There are 15 residues in the CDR3.

The genes are TRBV7-2 and TRBJ2-1; 10 bases fit TRBD2. The CDR3 runs 15 residues. Trimming removed 4 bases from V and 6 bases from J; junction bases left unmatched: 6. Germline-derived CDR1 and CDR2 are SGHTA and FQGNSA. CDR3 protein: CASSSASGSSNEQFF. The CDR3 nucleotides are TGTGCCAGCAGCTCCGCTAGCGGGAGCTCCAATGAGCAGTTCTTC.

This clone occurred many times. The J gene is TRBJ2-5, the V gene TRBV30; D is undetermined. The germline gives CDR1 GTSNPN, CDR2 SVGIG (reference sequence). This CDR3 has 10 amino acids. V was trimmed by 3 bases and J by 10 bases, leaving 9 bases between them. The CDR3 is CAWSAQIQYF. The CDR3 DNA reads as TGTGCCTGGAGCGCCCAGATCCAGTACTTC.

The chain employs TRBV11-2 and TRBJ2-7; 7 bases line up with TRBD2. Germline V gene sequence: CDR1 SGHAT, CDR2 FQNNGV. This CDR3 is built from 14 residues. V gave up 4 bases and J gave up 2 bases; unmatched junction bases: 5. CDR3 bases: TGTGCCAGCAGCTCCCAGCGGGGCCCCTACGAGCAGTACTTC. Translated, it gives CASSSQRGPYEQYF.

This clone was observed a few times. The J gene is TRBJ2-7, the V gene TRBV5-1; 11 positions match TRBD2. J lost 2 bases, V lost 1 base, and 11 bases had no gene match. CDR1 and CDR2 (germline): SGHRS, YFSETQ. This CDR3 is 18 amino acids long. Written as DNA, the CDR3 is TGCGCCAGCAGCTTGACTAGCGGGAGACTCCTTGTTACCTACGAGCAGTACTTC. Its protein is CASSLTSGRLLVTYEQYF.

A few counts support this clone. The chain couples TRBV19 to TRBJ1-5; 8 bases are a match to TRBD1. Losses at the gene ends were 5 bases for V and 4 bases for J; bases not matched to a gene: 4. Germline values: CDR1 LNHDA, CDR2 SQIVND (reference sequence). The CDR3 is 14 amino acids. The CDR3 DNA is TGTGCCAGTAGTTCAACAGGGGGAAATCAGCCCCAGCATTTT. Encoded protein: CASSSTGGNQPQHF. Supplemented by reference TRBV19 and TRBJ1-5, the full variable domain reads DGGITQSPKYLFRKEGQNVTLSCEQNLNHDAMYWYRQDPGQGLRLIYYSQIVNDFQKGDIAEGYSVSREKKESFPLTVTSAQKNPTAFYLCASSSTGGNQPQHFGDGTRLSIL.

This clone showed up just once. V and J are TRBV14 and TRBJ2-2; 7 nucleotides match TRBD2. Trimming removed 0 bases from V and 6 bases from J; junction bases left unmatched: 1. The CDR3 runs to 14 residues. The germline V gene encodes CDR1 SGHDN and CDR2 FVKESK. CDR3 loop: CASSQDRGAGELFF. The DNA of the CDR3 is TGTGCCAGCAGCCAAGATCGGGGGGCCGGGGAGCTGTTTTTT.

This clone was recorded a few times. The chain joins TRBV5-6 to TRBJ2-6; 9 bases match TRBD1. CDR1 and CDR2 from the germline V gene are SGHDT and YYEEEE. The CDR3 has 17 amino acids. The V and J ends lost 5 bases and 4 bases, in that order; junction bases with no gene match: 10. CDR3 nucleotides: TGTGCCAGCAGGCGGGACAGGGTGTCTGTGGGGGCCAACGTCCTGACTTTC. Residues: CASRRDRVSVGANVLTF.

The chain employs TRBV29-1 and TRBJ2-3; D is unclear. Per germline, CDR1 SQVTM and CDR2 ANQGSEA. The CDR3 runs 13 residues. V was shortened by 4 bases and J by 2 bases, with 10 bases between the two germline ends. The CDR3 here is CSVGNRDTDTQYF. DNA for the CDR3: TGCAGCGTTGGTAACAGAGACACAGATACGCAGTATTTT.

This clone was recorded a few times. The chain combines TRBV2 with TRBJ2-7; possibly TRBD1 for D (6 bases). Germline CDR1 is SNHLY and CDR2 is FYNNEI. This CDR3 is built from 13 residues. V was pared by 9 bases and J by 3 bases, with 15 bases between. The CDR3 spells CASTKDRNYEQYF. CDR3 in DNA: TGTGCCAGTACGAAGGACAGAAACTACGAGCAGTACTTC.

The chain couples TRBV2 to TRBJ2-2; D possibly corresponds to TRBD1 (6 bases). V lost 2 bases and J lost 0, with 7 bases in between. Looked up from germline, CDR1 is SNHLY and CDR2 is FYNNEI. The length of the CDR3 is 15 residues. Here the CDR3 reads CASSETGTNTGELFF. DNA of the CDR3: TGTGCCAGCAGTGAAACAGGGACGAACACCGGGGAGCTGTTTTTT.

This clone has only a few counts. The chain couples TRBV4-3 to TRBJ2-5, with a weak D call TRBD2 (6 bases). Trimming cost V 3 bases and J 5 bases, with 16 bases left between them. Germline values: CDR1 LGHNA, CDR2 YSLEER. The CDR3 is made up of 15 amino acids. The CDR3 loop reads CASSQAGTFGETQYF. In nucleotides, the CDR3 is TGCGCCAGCAGCCAGGCCGGGACTTTCGGGGAGACCCAGTACTTC.

This chain joins TRBV7-6 and TRBJ2-3; D is possibly TRBD1 (6 bases). Germline values: CDR1 SGHVS, CDR2 FNYEAQ. The CDR3 is 15 residues long. The ends were cut back, 1 base at V and 3 bases at J, with 11 bases in the middle. The CDR3, as DNA: TGTGCCAGCAGCTTAGTGGGTACAGGGACAGATACGCAGTATTTT. Amino acids: CASSLVGTGTDTQYF.